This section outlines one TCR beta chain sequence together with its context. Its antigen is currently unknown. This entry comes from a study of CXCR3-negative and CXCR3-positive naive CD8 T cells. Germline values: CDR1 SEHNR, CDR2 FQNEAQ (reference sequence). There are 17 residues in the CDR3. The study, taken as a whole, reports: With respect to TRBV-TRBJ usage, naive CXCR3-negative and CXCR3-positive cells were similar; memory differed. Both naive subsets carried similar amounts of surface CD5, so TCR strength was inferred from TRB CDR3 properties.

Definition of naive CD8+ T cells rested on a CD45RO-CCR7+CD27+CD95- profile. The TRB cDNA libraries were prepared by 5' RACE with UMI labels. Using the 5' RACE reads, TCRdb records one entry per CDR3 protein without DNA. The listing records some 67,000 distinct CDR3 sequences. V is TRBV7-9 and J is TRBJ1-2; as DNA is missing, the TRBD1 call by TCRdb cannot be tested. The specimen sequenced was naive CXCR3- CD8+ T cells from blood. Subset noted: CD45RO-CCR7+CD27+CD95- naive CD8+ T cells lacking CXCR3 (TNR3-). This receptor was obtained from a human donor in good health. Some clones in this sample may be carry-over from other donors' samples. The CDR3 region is CASSLDVAGRGNYGYTF.